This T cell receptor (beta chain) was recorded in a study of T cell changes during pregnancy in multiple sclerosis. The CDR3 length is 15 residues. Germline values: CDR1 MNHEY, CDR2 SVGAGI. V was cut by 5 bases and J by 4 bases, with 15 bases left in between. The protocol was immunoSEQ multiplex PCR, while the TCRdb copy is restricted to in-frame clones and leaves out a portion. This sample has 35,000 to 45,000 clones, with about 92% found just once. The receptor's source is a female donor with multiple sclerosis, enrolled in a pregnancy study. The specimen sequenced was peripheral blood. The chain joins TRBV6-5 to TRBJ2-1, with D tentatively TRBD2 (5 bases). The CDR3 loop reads CASSPTRTPYNEQFF. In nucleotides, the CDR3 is TGTGCCAGCAGTCCGACCCGGACTCCTTACAATGAGCAGTTCTTC.